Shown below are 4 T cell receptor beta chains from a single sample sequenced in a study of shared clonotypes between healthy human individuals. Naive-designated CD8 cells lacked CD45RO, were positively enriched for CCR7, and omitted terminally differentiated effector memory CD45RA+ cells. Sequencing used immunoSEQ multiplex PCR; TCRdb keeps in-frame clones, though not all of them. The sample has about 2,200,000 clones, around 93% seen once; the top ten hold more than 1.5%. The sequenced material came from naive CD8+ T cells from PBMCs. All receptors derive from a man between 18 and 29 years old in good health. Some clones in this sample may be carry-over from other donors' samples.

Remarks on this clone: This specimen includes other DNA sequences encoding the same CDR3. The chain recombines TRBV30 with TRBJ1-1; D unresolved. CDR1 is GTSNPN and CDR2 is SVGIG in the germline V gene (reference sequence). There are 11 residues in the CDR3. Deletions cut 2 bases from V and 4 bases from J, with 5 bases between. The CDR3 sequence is CAWSWGTEAFF. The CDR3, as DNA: TGTGCCTGGAGTTGGGGCACTGAAGCTTTCTTT.

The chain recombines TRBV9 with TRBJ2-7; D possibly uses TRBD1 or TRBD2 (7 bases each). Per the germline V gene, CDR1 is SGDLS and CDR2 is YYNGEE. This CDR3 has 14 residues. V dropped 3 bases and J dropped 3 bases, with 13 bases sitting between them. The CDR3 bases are TGTGCCAGCAGCGAGGGAGGGGGCGGCTACGAGCAGTACTTC. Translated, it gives CASSEGGGGYEQYF.

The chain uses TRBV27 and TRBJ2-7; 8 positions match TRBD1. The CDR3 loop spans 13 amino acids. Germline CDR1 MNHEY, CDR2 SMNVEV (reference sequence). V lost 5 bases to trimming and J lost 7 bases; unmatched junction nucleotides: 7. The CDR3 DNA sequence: TGTGCCAGCAGTCCCAGGACAGGGTTTGAGCAGTACTTC. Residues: CASSPRTGFEQYF.

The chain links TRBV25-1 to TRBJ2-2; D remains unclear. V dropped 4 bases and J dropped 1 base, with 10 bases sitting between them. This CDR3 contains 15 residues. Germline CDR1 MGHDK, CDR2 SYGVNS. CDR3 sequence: CASSASDGNTGELFF. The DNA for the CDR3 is TGTGCCAGCAGTGCGTCGGACGGGAACACCGGGGAGCTGTTTTTT.